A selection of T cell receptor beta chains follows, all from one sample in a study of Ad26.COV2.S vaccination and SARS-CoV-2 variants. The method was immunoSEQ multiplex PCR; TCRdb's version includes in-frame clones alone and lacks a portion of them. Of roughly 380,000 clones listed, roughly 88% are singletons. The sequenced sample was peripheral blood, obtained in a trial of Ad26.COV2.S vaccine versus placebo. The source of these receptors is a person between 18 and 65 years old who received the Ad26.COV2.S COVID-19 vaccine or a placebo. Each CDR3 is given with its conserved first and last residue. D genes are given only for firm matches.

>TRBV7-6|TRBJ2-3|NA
CASSPGGGGQMGTQYF
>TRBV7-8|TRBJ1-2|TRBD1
CASSSIYRGLDYGYTF
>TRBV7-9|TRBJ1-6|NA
CASSPTLDSSPLHF
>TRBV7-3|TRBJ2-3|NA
CASSRTLSTDTQYF
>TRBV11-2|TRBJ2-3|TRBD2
CASRAGLAAFRDTQYF
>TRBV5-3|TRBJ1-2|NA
CARSHPQGGRNYGYTF
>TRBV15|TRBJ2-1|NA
CATETDRYNEQFF
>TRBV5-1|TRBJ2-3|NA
CASSLGGTDTQYF
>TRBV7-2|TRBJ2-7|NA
CASSLGAGRTRFSAYEQYF
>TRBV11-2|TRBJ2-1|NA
CASSLGVGAQHEQFF
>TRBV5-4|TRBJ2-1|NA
CASSSGGRAESSYNEQFF
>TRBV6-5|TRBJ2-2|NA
CATIEGSGTGELFF
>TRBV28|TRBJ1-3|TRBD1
CASSHGVGQGLSGNTIYF
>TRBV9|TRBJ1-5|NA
CASSVGGPPQHF
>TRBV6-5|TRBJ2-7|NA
CASRQGPSYEQYF
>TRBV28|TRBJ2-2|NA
CASLGLEGKNYGELFF
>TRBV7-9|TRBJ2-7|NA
CASSSPTETYEQYF
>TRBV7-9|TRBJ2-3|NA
CASSLGVGGLVDTQYF
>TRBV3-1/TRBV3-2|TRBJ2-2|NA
CASSQGPNTGELFF